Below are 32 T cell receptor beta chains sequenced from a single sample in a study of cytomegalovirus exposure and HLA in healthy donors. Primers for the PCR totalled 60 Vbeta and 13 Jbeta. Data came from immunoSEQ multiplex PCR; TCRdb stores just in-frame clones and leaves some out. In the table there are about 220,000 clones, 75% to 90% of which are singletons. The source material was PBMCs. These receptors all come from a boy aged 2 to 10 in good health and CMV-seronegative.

The CDR3 bases are TGTGCCAGCAGTGTTACTAGCGGGGGCAACAATGAGCAGTTCTTC. It encodes CASSVTSGGNNEQFF. The chain couples TRBV6-4 to TRBJ2-1; 11 bases align to TRBD2. J gave up 5 bases and V 4 bases, and 4 bases lay outside the gene matches. The length of the CDR3 is 15 residues. CDR1 is MRHNA and CDR2 is SNTAGT in the germline V gene.

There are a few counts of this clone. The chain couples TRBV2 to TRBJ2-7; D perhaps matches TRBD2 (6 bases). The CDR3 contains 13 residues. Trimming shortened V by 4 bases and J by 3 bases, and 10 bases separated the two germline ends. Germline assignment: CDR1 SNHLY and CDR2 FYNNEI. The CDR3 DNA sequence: TGTGCCAGCAGTGGGGACTTACGCTACGAGCAGTACTTC. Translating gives CASSGDLRYEQYF. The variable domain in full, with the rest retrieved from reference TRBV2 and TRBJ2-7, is EPEVTQTPSHQVTQMGQEVILRCVPISNHLYFYWYRQILGQKVEFLVSFYNNEISEKSEIFDDQFSVERPDGSNFTLKIRSTKLEDSAMYFCASSGDLRYEQYFGPGTRLTVT.

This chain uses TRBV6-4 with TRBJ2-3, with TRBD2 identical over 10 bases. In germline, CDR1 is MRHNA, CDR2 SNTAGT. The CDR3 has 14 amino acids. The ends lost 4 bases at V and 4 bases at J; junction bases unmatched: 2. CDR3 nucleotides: TGTGCCAGCAGTGCGCTAGCGGGAGCAGATACGCAGTATTTT. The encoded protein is CASSALAGADTQYF.

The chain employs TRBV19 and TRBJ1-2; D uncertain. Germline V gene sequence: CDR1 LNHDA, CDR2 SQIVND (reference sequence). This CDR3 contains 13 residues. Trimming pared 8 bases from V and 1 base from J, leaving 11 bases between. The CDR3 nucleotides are TGTGCCAGTGGATCCGGGAATAACTATGGCTACACCTTC. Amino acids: CASGSGNNYGYTF.

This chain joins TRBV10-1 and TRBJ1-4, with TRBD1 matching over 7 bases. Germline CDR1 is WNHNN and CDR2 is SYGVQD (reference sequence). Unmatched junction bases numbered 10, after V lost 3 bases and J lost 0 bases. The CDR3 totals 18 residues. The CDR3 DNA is TGCGCCAGCAGTGAATATGAGGGGGCGCGGCCAACTAATGAAAAACTGTTTTTT. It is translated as CASSEYEGARPTNEKLFF.

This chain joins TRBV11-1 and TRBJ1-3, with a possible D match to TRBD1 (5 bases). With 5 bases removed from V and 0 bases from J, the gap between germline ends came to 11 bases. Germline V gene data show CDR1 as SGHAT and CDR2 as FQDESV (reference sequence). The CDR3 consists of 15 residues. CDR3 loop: CASSTGPDSGNTIYF. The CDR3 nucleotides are TGTGCCAGCAGCACAGGACCGGACTCTGGAAACACCATATATTTT.

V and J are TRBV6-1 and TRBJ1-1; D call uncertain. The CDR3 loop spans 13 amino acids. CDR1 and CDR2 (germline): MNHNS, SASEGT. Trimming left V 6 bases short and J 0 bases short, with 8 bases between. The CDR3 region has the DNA TGTGCCAGCAGCCAGGTCGTGAACACTGAAGCTTTCTTT. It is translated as CASSQVVNTEAFF.

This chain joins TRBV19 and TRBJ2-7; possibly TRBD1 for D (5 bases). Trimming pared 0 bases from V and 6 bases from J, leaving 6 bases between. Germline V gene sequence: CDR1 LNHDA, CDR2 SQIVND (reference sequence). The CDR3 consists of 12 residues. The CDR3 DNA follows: TGTGCCAGTAGTATAGATGGGGCCGAGCAGTACTTC. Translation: CASSIDGAEQYF.

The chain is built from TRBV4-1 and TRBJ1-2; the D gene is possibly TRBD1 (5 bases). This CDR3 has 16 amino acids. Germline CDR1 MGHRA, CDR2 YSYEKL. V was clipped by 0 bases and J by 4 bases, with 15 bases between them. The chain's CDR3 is CASSQDPGGLLYGYTF. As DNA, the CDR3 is TGCGCCAGCAGCCAAGACCCGGGGGGACTACTCTATGGCTACACCTTC.

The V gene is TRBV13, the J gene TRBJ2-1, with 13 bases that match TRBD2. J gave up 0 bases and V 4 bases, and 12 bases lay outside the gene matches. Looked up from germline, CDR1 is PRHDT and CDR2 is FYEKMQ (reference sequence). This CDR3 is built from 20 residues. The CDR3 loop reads CASSSSGTSGTEVSYNEQFF. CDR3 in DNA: TGTGCCAGCAGCTCTTCGGGGACTAGCGGGACGGAGGTCTCCTACAATGAGCAGTTCTTC.

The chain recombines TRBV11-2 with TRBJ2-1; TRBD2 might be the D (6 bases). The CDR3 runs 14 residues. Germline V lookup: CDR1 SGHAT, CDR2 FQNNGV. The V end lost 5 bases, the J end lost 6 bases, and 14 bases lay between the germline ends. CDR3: CASSLFGGSNEQFF. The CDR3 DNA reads TGTGCCAGCAGCCTTTTTGGGGGGTCCAATGAGCAGTTCTTC.

In DNA, the CDR3 is TGTGCCAGCAGTGACTCGAGAGATCCAGATACGCAGTATTTT. This encodes CASSDSRDPDTQYF. The chain employs TRBV6-4 and TRBJ2-3; D gene unclear. V shed 0 bases and J shed 4 bases, with 8 bases lying between them. Germline loops: CDR1 MRHNA, CDR2 SNTAGT. The CDR3 consists of 14 residues.

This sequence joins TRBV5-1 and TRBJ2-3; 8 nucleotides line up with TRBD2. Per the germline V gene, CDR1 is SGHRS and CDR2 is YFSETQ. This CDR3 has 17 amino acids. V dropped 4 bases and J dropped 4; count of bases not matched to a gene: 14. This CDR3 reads CASSPHFGTLAADTQYF. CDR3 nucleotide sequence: TGCGCCAGCAGCCCCCACTTTGGGACACTAGCGGCAGATACGCAGTATTTT.

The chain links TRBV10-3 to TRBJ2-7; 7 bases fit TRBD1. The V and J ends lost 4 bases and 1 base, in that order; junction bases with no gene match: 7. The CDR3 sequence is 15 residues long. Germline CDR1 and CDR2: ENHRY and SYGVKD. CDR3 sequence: CAISGMGQSSYEQYF. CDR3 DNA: TGTGCCATCAGTGGAATGGGACAGAGTTCCTACGAGCAGTACTTC.

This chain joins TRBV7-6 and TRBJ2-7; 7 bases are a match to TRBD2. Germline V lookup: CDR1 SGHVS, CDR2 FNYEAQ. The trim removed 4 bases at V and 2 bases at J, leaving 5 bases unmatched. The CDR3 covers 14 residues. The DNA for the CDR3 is TGTGCCAGCAGCTCCACTAGCGTACCCTACGAGCAGTACTTC. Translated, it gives CASSSTSVPYEQYF.

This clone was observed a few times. The DNA for the CDR3 is TGTGCCAGCAGCCCCCATGTTAGAGGGCGAACTAATGAAAAACTGTTTTTT. Protein: CASSPHVRGRTNEKLFF. The V call is TRBV11-2, the J call TRBJ1-4, with D hard to call. Germline CDR1 and CDR2: SGHAT and FQNNGV. This CDR3 spans 17 amino acids. V was cut by 5 bases and J by 1 base, with 17 bases left in between.

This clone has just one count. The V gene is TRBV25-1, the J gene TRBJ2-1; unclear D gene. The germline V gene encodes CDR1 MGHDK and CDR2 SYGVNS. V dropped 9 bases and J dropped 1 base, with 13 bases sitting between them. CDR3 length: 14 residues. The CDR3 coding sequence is TGTGCCAGTCGTGATCTGACATCCTACAATGAGCAGTTCTTC. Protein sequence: CASRDLTSYNEQFF. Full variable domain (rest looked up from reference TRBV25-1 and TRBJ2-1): EADIYQTPRYLVIGTGKKITLECSQTMGHDKMYWYQQDPGMELHLIHYSYGVNSTEKGDLSSESTVSRIRTEHFPLTLESARPSHTSQYLCASRDLTSYNEQFFGPGTRLTVL.

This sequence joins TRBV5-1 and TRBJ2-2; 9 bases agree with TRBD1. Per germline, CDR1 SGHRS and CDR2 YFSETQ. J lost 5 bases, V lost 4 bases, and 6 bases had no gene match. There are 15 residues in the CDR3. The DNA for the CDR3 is TGCGCCAGCAGCGAGGACAGGGGCCGTACCGGGGAGCTGTTTTTT. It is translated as CASSEDRGRTGELFF.

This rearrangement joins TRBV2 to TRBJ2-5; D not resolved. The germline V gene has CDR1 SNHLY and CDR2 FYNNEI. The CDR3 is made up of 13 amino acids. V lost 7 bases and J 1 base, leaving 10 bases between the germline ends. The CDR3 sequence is CASTTVVQETQYF. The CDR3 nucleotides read TGTGCCAGCACAACAGTCGTCCAAGAGACCCAGTACTTC.

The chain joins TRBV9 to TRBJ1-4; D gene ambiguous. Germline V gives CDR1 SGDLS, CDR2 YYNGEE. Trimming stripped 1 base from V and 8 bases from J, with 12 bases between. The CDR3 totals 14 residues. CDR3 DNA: TGTGCCAGCAGCGTATACGGGGAAGGCGAAAAACTGTTTTTT. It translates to CASSVYGEGEKLFF.

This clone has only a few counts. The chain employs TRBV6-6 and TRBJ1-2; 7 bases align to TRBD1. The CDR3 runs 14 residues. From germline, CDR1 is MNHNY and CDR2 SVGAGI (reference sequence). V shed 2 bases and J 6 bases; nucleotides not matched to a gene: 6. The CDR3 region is CASSYTTGRDGYTF. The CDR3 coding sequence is TGTGCCAGCAGTTACACGACAGGGCGGGATGGCTACACCTTC.

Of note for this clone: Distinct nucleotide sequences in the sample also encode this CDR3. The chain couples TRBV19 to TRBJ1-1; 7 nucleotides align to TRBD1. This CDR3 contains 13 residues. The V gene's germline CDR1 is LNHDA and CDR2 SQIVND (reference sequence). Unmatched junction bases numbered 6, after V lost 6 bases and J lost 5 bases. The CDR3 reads CASSRQGGTEAFF. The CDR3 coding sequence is TGTGCCAGTAGCAGACAGGGCGGGACTGAAGCTTTCTTT. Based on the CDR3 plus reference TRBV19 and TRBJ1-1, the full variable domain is DGGITQSPKYLFRKEGQNVTLSCEQNLNHDAMYWYRQDPGQGLRLIYYSQIVNDFQKGDIAEGYSVSREKKESFPLTVTSAQKNPTAFYLCASSRQGGTEAFFGQGTRLTVV.

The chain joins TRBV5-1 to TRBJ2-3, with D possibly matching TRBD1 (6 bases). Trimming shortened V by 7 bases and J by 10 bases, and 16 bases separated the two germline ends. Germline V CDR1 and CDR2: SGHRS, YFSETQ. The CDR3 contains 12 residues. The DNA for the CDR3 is TGCGCCAGCTACAACAGGGATGGGGCGCAGTATTTT. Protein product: CASYNRDGAQYF.

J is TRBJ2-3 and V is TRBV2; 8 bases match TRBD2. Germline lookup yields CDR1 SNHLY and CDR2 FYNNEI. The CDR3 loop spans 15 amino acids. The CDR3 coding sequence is TGTGGATCCCTTCCCTCTCCTAGCGGGTCAGATACGCAGTATTTT. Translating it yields CGSLPSPSGSDTQYF.

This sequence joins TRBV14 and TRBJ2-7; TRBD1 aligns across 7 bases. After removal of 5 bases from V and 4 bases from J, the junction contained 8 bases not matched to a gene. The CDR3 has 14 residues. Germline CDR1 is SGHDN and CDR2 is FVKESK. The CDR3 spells CASSEGARDYEQYF. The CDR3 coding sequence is TGTGCCAGCAGCGAGGGGGCAAGAGATTACGAGCAGTACTTC.

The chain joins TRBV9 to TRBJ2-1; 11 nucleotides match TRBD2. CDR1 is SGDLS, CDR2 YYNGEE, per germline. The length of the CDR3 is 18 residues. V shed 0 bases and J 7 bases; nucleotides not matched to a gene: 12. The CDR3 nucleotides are TGTGCCAGCAGCGTAGTTCGTGAACTAGCGGGGGCATTGAATGAGCAGTTCTTC. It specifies CASSVVRELAGALNEQFF.

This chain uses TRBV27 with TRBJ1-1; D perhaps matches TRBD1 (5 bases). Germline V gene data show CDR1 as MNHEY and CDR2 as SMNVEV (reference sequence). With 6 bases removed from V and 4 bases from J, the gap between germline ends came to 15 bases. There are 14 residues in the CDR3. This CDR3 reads CASSTWGVSTEAFF. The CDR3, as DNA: TGTGCCAGCAGCACTTGGGGGGTGAGCACTGAAGCTTTCTTT.

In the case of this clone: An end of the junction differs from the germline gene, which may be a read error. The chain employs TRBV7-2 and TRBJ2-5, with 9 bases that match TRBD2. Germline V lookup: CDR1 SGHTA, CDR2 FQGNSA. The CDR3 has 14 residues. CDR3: CASRLGTSPETQYF. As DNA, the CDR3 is TGTGCCAGCAGGTTAGGGACTAGCCCAGAGACCCAGTACTTC.

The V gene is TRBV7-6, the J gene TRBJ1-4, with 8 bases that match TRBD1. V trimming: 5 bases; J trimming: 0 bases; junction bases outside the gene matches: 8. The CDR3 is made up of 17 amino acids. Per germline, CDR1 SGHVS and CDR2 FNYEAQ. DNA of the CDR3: TGTGCCAGCAGCCCCCGGACAGGGTTGACAACTAATGAAAAACTGTTTTTT. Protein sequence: CASSPRTGLTTNEKLFF.

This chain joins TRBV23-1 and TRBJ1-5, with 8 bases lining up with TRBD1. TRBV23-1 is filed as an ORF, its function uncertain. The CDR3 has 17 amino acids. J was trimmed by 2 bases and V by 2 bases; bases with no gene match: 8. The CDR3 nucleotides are TGCGCCAGCAGTCAAGTGACAGGGGAATGCGGCAATCAGCCCCAGCATTTT. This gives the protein CASSQVTGECGNQPQHF.

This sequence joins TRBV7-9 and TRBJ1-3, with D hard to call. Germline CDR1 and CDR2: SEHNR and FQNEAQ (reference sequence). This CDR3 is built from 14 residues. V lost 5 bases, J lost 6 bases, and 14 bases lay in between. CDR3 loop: CASSPPRVPNTIYF. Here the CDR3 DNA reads TGTGCCAGCAGCCCTCCTCGGGTCCCAAACACCATATATTTT.

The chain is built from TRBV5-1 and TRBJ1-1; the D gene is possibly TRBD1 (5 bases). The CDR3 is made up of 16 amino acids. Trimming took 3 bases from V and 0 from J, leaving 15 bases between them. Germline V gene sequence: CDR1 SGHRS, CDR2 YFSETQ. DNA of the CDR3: TGCGCCAGCAGCTCACGCAGCAGGGATATGAACACTGAAGCTTTCTTT. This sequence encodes CASSSRSRDMNTEAFF.